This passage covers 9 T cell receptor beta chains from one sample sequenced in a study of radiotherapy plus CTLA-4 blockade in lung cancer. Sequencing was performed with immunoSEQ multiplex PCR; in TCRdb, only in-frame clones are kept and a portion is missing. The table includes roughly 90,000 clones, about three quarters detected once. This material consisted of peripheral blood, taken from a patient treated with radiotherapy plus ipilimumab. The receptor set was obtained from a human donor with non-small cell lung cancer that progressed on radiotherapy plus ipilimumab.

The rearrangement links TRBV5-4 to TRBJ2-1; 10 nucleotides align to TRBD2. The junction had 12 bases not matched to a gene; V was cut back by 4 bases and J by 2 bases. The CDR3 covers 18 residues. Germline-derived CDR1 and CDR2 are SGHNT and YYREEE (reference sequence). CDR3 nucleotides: TGTGCCAGCAGCCTAAAACTTAGCGGGGGGTCCCCCTACAATGAGCAGTTCTTC. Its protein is CASSLKLSGGSPYNEQFF.

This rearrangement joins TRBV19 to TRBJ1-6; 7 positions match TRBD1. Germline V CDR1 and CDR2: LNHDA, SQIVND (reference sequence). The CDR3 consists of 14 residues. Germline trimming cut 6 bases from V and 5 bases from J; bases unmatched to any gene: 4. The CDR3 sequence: CASSGGQNNSPLHF. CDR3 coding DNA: TGTGCCAGTAGCGGGGGACAGAATAATTCACCCCTCCACTTT.

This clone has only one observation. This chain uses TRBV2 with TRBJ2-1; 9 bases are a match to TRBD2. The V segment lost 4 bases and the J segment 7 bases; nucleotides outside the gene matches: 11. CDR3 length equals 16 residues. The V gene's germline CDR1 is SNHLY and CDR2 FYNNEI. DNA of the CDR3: TGTGCCAGCAGTGCGGGACTGCGGGGGGGCTTGAATGAGCAGTTCTTC. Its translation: CASSAGLRGGLNEQFF. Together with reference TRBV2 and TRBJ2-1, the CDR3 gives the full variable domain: EPEVTQTPSHQVTQMGQEVILRCVPISNHLYFYWYRQILGQKVEFLVSFYNNEISEKSEIFDDQFSVERPDGSNFTLKIRSTKLEDSAMYFCASSAGLRGGLNEQFFGPGTRLTVL.

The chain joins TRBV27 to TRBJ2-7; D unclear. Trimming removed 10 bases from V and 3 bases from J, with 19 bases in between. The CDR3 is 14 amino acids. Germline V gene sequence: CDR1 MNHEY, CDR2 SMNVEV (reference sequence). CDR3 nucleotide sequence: TGTGCCACACGGCGGTTAGGCCCGTTCTACGAGCAGTACTTC. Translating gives CATRRLGPFYEQYF.

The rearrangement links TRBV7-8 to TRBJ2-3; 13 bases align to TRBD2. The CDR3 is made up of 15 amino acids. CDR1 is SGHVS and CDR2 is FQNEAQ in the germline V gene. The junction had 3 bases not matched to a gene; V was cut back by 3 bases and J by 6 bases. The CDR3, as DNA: TGTGCCAGCAGCTTTCGACTAGCGGGAGGCGATACGCAGTATTTT. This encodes CASSFRLAGGDTQYF.

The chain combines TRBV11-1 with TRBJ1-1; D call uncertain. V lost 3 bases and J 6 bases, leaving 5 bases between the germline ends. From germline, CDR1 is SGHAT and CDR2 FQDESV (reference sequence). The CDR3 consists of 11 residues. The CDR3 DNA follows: TGTGCCAGCAGCTTCGGAGCTGAAGCTTTCTTT. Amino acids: CASSFGAEAFF.

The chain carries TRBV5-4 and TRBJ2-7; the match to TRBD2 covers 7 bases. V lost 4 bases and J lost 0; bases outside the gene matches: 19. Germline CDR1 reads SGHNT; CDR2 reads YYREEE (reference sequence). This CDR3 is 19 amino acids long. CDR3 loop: CASSQDLEGRGRVSYEQYF. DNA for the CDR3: TGTGCCAGCAGCCAAGATCTTGAGGGGAGAGGGAGGGTCTCCTACGAGCAGTACTTC.

The CDR3 DNA sequence: TGTGCCAGCAGCTTAAATTCGGCTAGCGGCTACAATGAGCAGTTCTTC. Its protein is CASSLNSASGYNEQFF. The chain combines TRBV7-3 with TRBJ2-1, with 7 nucleotides matching TRBD2. Germline CDR1 SGHTA, CDR2 FQGTGA. J gave up 3 bases and V 1 base, and 6 bases lay outside the gene matches. The CDR3 totals 16 residues. The whole variable domain, filled in from reference TRBV7-3 and TRBJ2-1, reads GAGVSQTPSNKVTEKGKYVELRCDPISGHTALYWYRQSLGQGPEFLIYFQGTGAADDSGLPNDRFFAVRPEGSVSTLKIQRTERGDSAVYLCASSLNSASGYNEQFFGPGTRLTVL.

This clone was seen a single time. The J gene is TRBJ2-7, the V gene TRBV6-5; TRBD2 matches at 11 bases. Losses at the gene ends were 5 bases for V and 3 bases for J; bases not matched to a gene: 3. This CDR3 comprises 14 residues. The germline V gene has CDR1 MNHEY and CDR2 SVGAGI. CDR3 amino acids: CASSPTSGGYEQYF. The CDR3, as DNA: TGTGCCAGCAGTCCAACTAGCGGGGGCTACGAGCAGTACTTC.